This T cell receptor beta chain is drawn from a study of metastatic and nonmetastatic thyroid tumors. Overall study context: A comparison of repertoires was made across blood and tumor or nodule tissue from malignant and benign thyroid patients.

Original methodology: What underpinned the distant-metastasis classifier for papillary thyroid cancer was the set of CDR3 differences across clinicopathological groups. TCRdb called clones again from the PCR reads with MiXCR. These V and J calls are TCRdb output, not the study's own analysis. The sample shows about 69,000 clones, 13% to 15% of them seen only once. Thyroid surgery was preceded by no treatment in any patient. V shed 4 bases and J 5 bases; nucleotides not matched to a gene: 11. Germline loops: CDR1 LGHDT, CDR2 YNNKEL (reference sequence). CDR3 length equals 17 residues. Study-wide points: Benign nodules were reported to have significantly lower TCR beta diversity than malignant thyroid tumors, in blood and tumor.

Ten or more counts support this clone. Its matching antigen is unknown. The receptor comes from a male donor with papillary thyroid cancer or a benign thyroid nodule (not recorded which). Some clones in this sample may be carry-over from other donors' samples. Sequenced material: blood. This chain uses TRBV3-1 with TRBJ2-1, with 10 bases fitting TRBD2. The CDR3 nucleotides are TGTGCCAGCAGCCTCCTTAGAGCGGGAGGGCAAGACAATGAGCAGTTCTTC. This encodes CASSLLRAGGQDNEQFF.